These 20 T cell receptor beta chains were sequenced from one sample in a study of Graves' ophthalmopathy and Graves' hyperthyroidism. From RNA, the CDR3 regions of TCR beta chains were amplified and sequenced. The first-round RT-PCR employed HTBI primers together with the Qiagen OneStep RT-PCR kit. A multiplex PCR was then performed as the second round. TCRdb passed the multiplex PCR reads through MiXCR, listing each CDR3 protein once. The data contain 150,000 or so distinct CDR3 sequences, roughly two fifths of them seen just once; the ten biggest clones take up nearly 9%. Sequencing was carried out using peripheral blood. The receptors here all came from a man aged 25 to 40 with Graves' ophthalmopathy.

The chain is built from TRBV12-3 or TRBV12-4 and TRBJ1-1, with no clear D. The CDR3 length is 13 residues. The V end lost 0 bases, the J end lost 9 bases, and 11 bases lay between the germline ends. The DNA of the CDR3 is TGTGCCAGCAGTTTAGCCCCCGAACAGAAAGCTTTCTTT. Translated: CASSLAPEQKAFF.

In this sample, this clonotype turned up many times. V and J are TRBV3-1 and TRBJ2-5; D unresolved. This CDR3 has 11 residues. Germline V gene sequence: CDR1 LGHDT, CDR2 YNNKEL (reference sequence). Trimming stripped 5 bases from V and 11 bases from J, with 12 bases between. CDR3 region: CASSTNERQYF. CDR3 sequence (DNA): TGTGCCAGCAGCACCAACGAACGACAGTACTTC.

This clonotype was seen repeatedly, ten times or more. V is TRBV6-1 and J is TRBJ2-4; D call uncertain. Germline assignment: CDR1 MNHNS and CDR2 SASEGT. V shed 6 bases and J shed 0 bases, with 9 bases lying between them. CDR3 length equals 14 residues. The CDR3 here is CASRDVLAKNIQYF. DNA for the CDR3: TGTGCCAGCAGGGACGTTCTAGCCAAAAACATTCAGTACTTC.

The rearrangement links TRBV11-3 to TRBJ1-1; D possibly corresponds to TRBD1 (5 bases). The CDR3 length is 14 residues. Germline V gene sequence: CDR1 SGHNT, CDR2 YENEEA. Between the trimmed V and J ends, which lost 5 bases and 6 bases, there was a span of 16 bases. In DNA form, the CDR3 reads TGTGCCAGCAGCACCAAACCAGGGACTTCTGAAGCTTTCTTT. This sequence encodes CASSTKPGTSEAFF.

V gene TRBV6-2 or TRBV6-3 combines with J gene TRBJ2-2, with TRBD2 identical over 7 bases. V trimming: 5 bases; J trimming: 4 bases; junction bases outside the gene matches: 10. CDR3 length: 16 residues. Germline V lookup: CDR1 MNHEY, CDR2 SVGEGT. CDR3 sequence reads: CASSKRRGRGTGELFF. The CDR3 DNA sequence: TGTGCCAGCAGTAAAAGGCGAGGGAGGGGCACCGGGGAGCTGTTTTTT.

There are many counts of this clonotype. The rearrangement links TRBV7-8 to TRBJ1-1; D not certain. Germline lookup yields CDR1 SGHVS and CDR2 FQNEAQ. This CDR3 contains 15 residues. The ends were cut back, 5 bases at V and 6 bases at J, with 19 bases in the middle. The CDR3 sequence is CASSPWTGIRPEAFF. The CDR3 DNA sequence: TGTGCCAGCAGCCCATGGACGGGAATCCGCCCTGAAGCTTTCTTT.

There are many counts of this clonotype. J is TRBJ2-7 and V is TRBV6-2 or TRBV6-3, with D maybe TRBD1 (5 bases). CDR3 size: 14 residues. With 2 bases removed from V and 2 bases from J, the gap between germline ends came to 10 bases. Germline CDR1 is MNHEY and CDR2 is SVGEGT. For the CDR3, the DNA is TGTGCCAGCAGTTACGAGCAGGGTGCCTACGAGCAGTACTTC. It translates to CASSYEQGAYEQYF.

V is TRBV5-1 and J is TRBJ1-2; D perhaps matches TRBD1 (6 bases). Trimming stripped 1 base from V and 0 bases from J, with 16 bases between. The length of the CDR3 is 17 residues. Germline CDR1 SGHRS, CDR2 YFSETQ. The CDR3 DNA follows: TGCGCCAGCAGCTTGTTGGGGGGCAGGGAGCCTAACTATGGCTACACCTTC. Encoded protein: CASSLLGGREPNYGYTF.

This clonotype appeared many times. V usage is TRBV6-5 and J usage is TRBJ2-3; D gene ambiguous. V was cut by 0 bases and J by 0 bases, with 4 bases left in between. This CDR3 is built from 14 residues. Germline V gives CDR1 MNHEY, CDR2 SVGAGI. The CDR3 here is CASSYSRSTDTQYF. In nucleotides, the CDR3 is TGTGCCAGCAGTTACTCGAGGAGCACAGATACGCAGTATTTT.

The chain is built from TRBV11-2 and TRBJ2-5; possible D gene TRBD2, 5 bases. Germline V gene lookup returns CDR1 SGHAT and CDR2 FQNNGV. The CDR3 is 13 amino acids. V gave up 5 bases and J gave up 6 bases, with 13 bases separating them. DNA for the CDR3: TGTGCCAGCAGCCCCGGAGAGCGGCAGACCCAGTACTTC. Translation gives CASSPGERQTQYF.

This clonotype was counted a few times. This chain connects TRBV6-1 to TRBJ1-5, with TRBD1 identical over 10 bases. The length of the CDR3 is 15 residues. Trimming at V came to 7 bases and at J to 7 bases, leaving 10 bases not matched to a gene. The germline gives CDR1 MNHNS, CDR2 SASEGT. This chain's CDR3 is CASKRDRGPKQPQHF. CDR3 sequence (DNA): TGTGCCAGCAAAAGGGACAGGGGACCGAAACAGCCCCAGCATTTT.

This clonotype was seen repeatedly, ten times or more. The rearrangement uses TRBV7-2 and TRBJ2-5, with a tentative D call TRBD1 (6 bases). This CDR3 contains 14 residues. CDR1 and CDR2 from the germline V gene are SGHTA and FQGNSA. The germline V and J ends were trimmed by 3 bases and 5 bases, with 13 bases remaining between them. The CDR3 protein is CASSFDRSQETQYF. CDR3 in DNA: TGTGCCAGCAGCTTCGACAGGTCACAGGAGACCCAGTACTTC.

The chain has TRBV6-1 and TRBJ2-7; 12 bases line up with TRBD2. After removal of 5 bases from V and 1 base from J, the junction contained 6 bases not matched to a gene. Per germline, CDR1 MNHNS and CDR2 SASEGT. This CDR3 is 16 amino acids long. CDR3 coding DNA: TGTGCCAGCAGTAGTTCAGGGACTAGCGGGTCCTACGAGCAGTACTTC. This translates into CASSSSGTSGSYEQYF.

The chain has TRBV13 and TRBJ2-7; D is uncertain. There are 14 residues in the CDR3. The V gene lost 1 base and the J gene lost 3 bases, with 10 bases spanning the gap. In germline, CDR1 is PRHDT, CDR2 FYEKMQ (reference sequence). The CDR3 spells CASSLAGVNYEQYF. Here the CDR3 DNA reads TGTGCCAGCAGCTTAGCTGGGGTAAACTACGAGCAGTACTTC. Together with reference TRBV13 and TRBJ2-7, the CDR3 gives the full variable domain: AAGVIQSPRHLIKEKRETATLKCYPIPRHDTVYWYQQGPGQDPQFLISFYEKMQSDKGSIPDRFSAQQFSDYHSELNMSSLELGDSALYFCASSLAGVNYEQYFGPGTRLTVT.

This clonotype came up many times. V and J are TRBV28 and TRBJ2-7; 12 nucleotides agree with TRBD1. The V and J ends lost 4 bases and 3 bases, in that order; junction bases with no gene match: 4. Germline V gene lookup returns CDR1 MDHEN and CDR2 SYDVKM. The CDR3 has 15 residues. The CDR3 nucleotides read TGTGCCAGCAGTTGGGGACAGGGGGCAAGCTACGAGCAGTACTTC. It encodes CASSWGQGASYEQYF.

This clonotype was found many times. V is TRBV28 and J is TRBJ2-5; a weak D match, TRBD1 (6 bases). The length of the CDR3 is 14 residues. CDR1 MDHEN and CDR2 SYDVKM come from the germline V gene. Trimming left V 0 bases short and J 3 bases short, with 8 bases between. The CDR3 here is CASSLWDSKETQYF. As DNA, the CDR3 is TGTGCCAGCAGTTTATGGGACAGTAAAGAGACCCAGTACTTC.

This clonotype was seen once. V gene TRBV6-1 combines with J gene TRBJ2-5, with 7 bases identical to TRBD1. This CDR3 comprises 15 residues. Trimming at V came to 4 bases and at J to 0 bases, leaving 5 bases not matched to a gene. CDR1 and CDR2 from the germline V gene are MNHNS and SASEGT. The CDR3 reads CASSGGQWYQETQYF. CDR3 DNA sequence: TGTGCCAGCAGTGGGGGACAGTGGTACCAAGAGACCCAGTACTTC.

This clonotype was detected many times. The chain couples TRBV20-1 to TRBJ2-7; D perhaps matches TRBD1 (5 bases). The germline V gene has CDR1 DFQATT and CDR2 SNEGSKA (reference sequence). This CDR3 is built from 14 residues. Trimming left V 2 bases short and J 2 bases short, with 13 bases between. CDR3 sequence reads: CSARQGSRAYEQYF. As DNA, the CDR3 is TGCAGTGCTAGACAGGGCTCCCGGGCCTACGAGCAGTACTTC.

This clonotype came up many times. The J gene is TRBJ2-7, the V gene TRBV7-2; 9 bases are a match to TRBD2. This CDR3 comprises 15 residues. The V and J ends lost 2 bases and 5 bases, in that order; junction bases with no gene match: 7. From germline, CDR1 is SGHTA and CDR2 FQGNSA. CDR3 DNA sequence: TGTGCCAGCAGCTTATTAGGGCGGGAGGGCGACGAGCAGTACTTC. Amino acids: CASSLLGREGDEQYF.

This sequence joins TRBV19 and TRBJ2-2; D is perhaps TRBD1 or TRBD2 (5 bases each). Trimming left V 1 base short and J 4 bases short, with 10 bases between. CDR1 and CDR2 (germline): LNHDA, SQIVND (reference sequence). This CDR3 has 15 amino acids. The CDR3 sequence: CASSIAGAGTGELFF. In DNA form, the CDR3 reads TGTGCCAGTAGTATAGCCGGGGCTGGCACCGGGGAGCTGTTTTTT.